In its sample, the clone carrying this T cell receptor beta chain was seen many times. The antigen is not known. Germline CDR1 SEHNR, CDR2 FQNEAQ (reference sequence). Trimming took 2 bases from V and 8 from J, leaving 9 bases between them. The CDR3 extends over 13 amino acids. TCR beta CDR3 region amplification was performed from RNA transcripts. When the TCR CDR3 underwent first-round RT-PCR, the HTBI primer set was used. TCRdb re-called the multiplex PCR reads through MiXCR, storing one row per CDR3 protein. The sample includes 450,000 to 700,000 distinct CDR3 sequences, about 45% of them seen just once. The data were obtained in a study of T cells in Graves' hyperthyroidism and ophthalmopathy. Study-level results: Expanded thyroid clonotypes (above 0.001) were mostly also found in blood. A median 6.5 months before onset, the model predicted ophthalmopathy. From stable hyperthyroidism, ophthalmopathy was set apart by a 13 V-J model.

Uncontrolled infection, other autoimmune disease, pregnancy or lactation disqualified patients from enrolment. The sample taken for sequencing was peripheral blood or thyroid tissue (not recorded which). The TCR originated in an adult woman with Graves' disease, either hyperthyroidism or ophthalmopathy (not recorded which). The chain carries TRBV7-9 and TRBJ2-2; D not certain. The CDR3 sequence is CASSLLQGGELFF. CDR3 nucleotide sequence: TGTGCCAGCAGCTTACTTCAAGGGGGGGAGCTGTTTTTT.